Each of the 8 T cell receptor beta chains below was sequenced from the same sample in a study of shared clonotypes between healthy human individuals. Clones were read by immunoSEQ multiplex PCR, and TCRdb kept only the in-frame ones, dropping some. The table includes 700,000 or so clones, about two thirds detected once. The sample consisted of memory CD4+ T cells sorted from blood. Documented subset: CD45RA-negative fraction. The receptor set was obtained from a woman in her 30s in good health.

CDR3 amino acids: CASSSWGAETEAFF. The CDR3 nucleotides read TGCGCCAGCAGCTCTTGGGGGGCGGAGACTGAAGCTTTCTTT. The chain joins TRBV5-1 to TRBJ1-1, with D perhaps matching TRBD1 (6 bases). Germline assignment: CDR1 SGHRS and CDR2 YFSETQ. This CDR3 region has 14 residues. V lost 3 bases and J 5 bases, leaving 14 bases between the germline ends.

The CDR3 DNA sequence: TGTGCCAGCAGTGATCATGCAGGCTTAAGCGAAAAACTGTTTTTT. This codes for CASSDHAGLSEKLFF. The J gene is TRBJ1-4, the V gene TRBV2; D gene ambiguous. CDR3 length: 15 amino acids. Per the germline V gene, CDR1 is SNHLY and CDR2 is FYNNEI. V was cut by 3 bases and J by 8 bases, with 16 bases left in between. Combining the CDR3 with reference TRBV2 and TRBJ1-4 gives the whole variable domain EPEVTQTPSHQVTQMGQEVILRCVPISNHLYFYWYRQILGQKVEFLVSFYNNEISEKSEIFDDQFSVERPDGSNFTLKIRSTKLEDSAMYFCASSDHAGLSEKLFFGSGTQLSVL.

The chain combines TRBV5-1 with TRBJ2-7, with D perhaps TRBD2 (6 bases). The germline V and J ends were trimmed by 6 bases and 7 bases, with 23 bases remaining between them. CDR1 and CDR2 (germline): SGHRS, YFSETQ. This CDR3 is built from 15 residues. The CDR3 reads CASTPEGTTTREQYF. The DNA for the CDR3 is TGCGCCAGCACCCCGGAGGGGACCACGACCAGGGAGCAGTACTTC.

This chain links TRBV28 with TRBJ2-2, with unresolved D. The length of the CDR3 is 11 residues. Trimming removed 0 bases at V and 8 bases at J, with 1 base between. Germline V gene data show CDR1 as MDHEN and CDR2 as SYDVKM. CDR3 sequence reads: CASSLWGELFF. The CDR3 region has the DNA TGTGCCAGCAGTTTATGGGGGGAGCTGTTTTTT.

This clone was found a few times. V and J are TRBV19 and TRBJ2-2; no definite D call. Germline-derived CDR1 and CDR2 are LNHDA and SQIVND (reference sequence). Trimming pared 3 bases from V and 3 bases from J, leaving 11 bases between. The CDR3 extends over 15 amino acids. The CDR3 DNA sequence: TGTGCCAGTAGTATGGCTTTGGGGTACACCGGGGAGCTGTTTTTT. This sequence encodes CASSMALGYTGELFF.

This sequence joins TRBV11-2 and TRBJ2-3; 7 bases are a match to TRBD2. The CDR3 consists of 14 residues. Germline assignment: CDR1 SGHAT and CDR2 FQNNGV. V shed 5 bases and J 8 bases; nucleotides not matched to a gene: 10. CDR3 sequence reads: CASSKGAGEGTQYF. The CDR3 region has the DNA TGTGCCAGCAGCAAAGGGGCGGGAGAAGGTACGCAGTATTTT.

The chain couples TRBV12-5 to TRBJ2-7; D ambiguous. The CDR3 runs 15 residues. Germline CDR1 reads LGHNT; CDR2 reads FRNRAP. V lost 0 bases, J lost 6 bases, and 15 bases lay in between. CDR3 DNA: TGTGCTAGTGGTTTGGTATTGGGTGGGTCATTCGAGCAGTACTTC. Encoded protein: CASGLVLGGSFEQYF.

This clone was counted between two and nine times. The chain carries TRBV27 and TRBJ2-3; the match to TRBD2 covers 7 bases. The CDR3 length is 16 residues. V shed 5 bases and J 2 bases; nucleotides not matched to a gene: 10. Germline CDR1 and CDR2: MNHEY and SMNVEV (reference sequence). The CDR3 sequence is CASSPLAGVNTDTQYF. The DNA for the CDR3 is TGTGCCAGCAGTCCATTAGCGGGTGTGAACACAGATACGCAGTATTTT.